A selection of T cell receptor beta chains follows, all from one sample in a study of T cell repertoires in cytomegalovirus infection. For these receptors, no antigen is known. Using its own MiXCR run on the reads, TCRdb lists one record per CDR3 protein. The sample yields about 160,000 distinct CDR3 sequences, about a fifth seen once. This specimen was CD8+ T cells from cultured PBMCs, taken from culture after CMV antigen stimulation. These receptors all come from a human donor in good health (CMV status not recorded). Some clones in this sample may be carry-over from other donors' samples. Both conserved end residues are part of each CDR3. Fields, in order: clone size, V gene, J gene, CDR3 protein. A clone size is listed for some rows: how often the clone was seen (once, few, many), or a class if it is expanded.

abundance: NA
v_gene: TRBV5-6
j_gene: TRBJ1-2
CDR3aa: CASSLGEAFTNYGYTF

abundance: few
v_gene: TRBV4-2
j_gene: TRBJ1-1
CDR3aa: CASRVWDTEAFF

abundance: NA
v_gene: TRBV12-3/TRBV12-4
j_gene: TRBJ2-1
CDR3aa: CASSFLSYNEQFF

abundance: NA
v_gene: TRBV7-6
j_gene: TRBJ2-7
CDR3aa: CASSLSPLAGDYEQYF

abundance: NA
v_gene: TRBV5-6
j_gene: TRBJ1-2
CDR3aa: CASSLLVTSRWGYTF

abundance: NA
v_gene: TRBV5-5
j_gene: TRBJ1-4
CDR3aa: CASSWGWGLDEKLFF

abundance: NA
v_gene: TRBV12-3/TRBV12-4
j_gene: TRBJ2-5
CDR3aa: CASRDRASGVETQYF

abundance: few
v_gene: TRBV6-5
j_gene: TRBJ2-3
CDR3aa: CASSYTGWGTDTQYF

abundance: NA
v_gene: TRBV7-2
j_gene: TRBJ2-3
CDR3aa: CASSLVAGTYTDTQYF

abundance: few
v_gene: TRBV19
j_gene: TRBJ1-1
CDR3aa: CASSITWKINTEAFF

abundance: few
v_gene: TRBV6-1
j_gene: TRBJ1-1
CDR3aa: CASSQSGDMNTEAFF

abundance: many
v_gene: TRBV4-1
j_gene: TRBJ2-7
CDR3aa: CASSHRLTGLYEQYF

abundance: once
v_gene: TRBV6-5
j_gene: TRBJ1-2
CDR3aa: CASSHRAANYGYTF

abundance: few
v_gene: TRBV7-2
j_gene: TRBJ2-4
CDR3aa: CASSPPWDRILLAKNIQYF

abundance: NA
v_gene: TRBV4-1
j_gene: TRBJ1-5
CDR3aa: CASSQEVYQPQHF

abundance: few
v_gene: TRBV11-3
j_gene: TRBJ2-1
CDR3aa: CASSPGPNNEQFF

abundance: NA
v_gene: TRBV7-2
j_gene: TRBJ2-1
CDR3aa: CASSLDGGVSYNEQFF